The 16 T cell receptor beta chains reported below all come from one sample, sequenced in a study of patients and donors after allogeneic stem cell transplantation. TCRdb independently ran MiXCR on the RT-PCR reads; one entry per CDR3 protein. The repertoire holds roughly 880,000 distinct CDR3 sequences, with roughly 17% as singletons. Sample: blood, either unsorted or a sorted T cell fraction (not recorded which). The receptors here all came from a human donor who was either an allogeneic HSCT recipient or a stem cell or donor lymphocyte infusion donor (not recorded which). It is not recorded whose cells these are; they may come from a transplant donor.

This chain connects TRBV5-1 to TRBJ2-3; 8 bases are shared with TRBD2. The CDR3 covers 16 residues. V was pared by 4 bases and J by 0 bases, with 7 bases of the junction left unmatched. Germline V gene sequence: CDR1 SGHRS, CDR2 YFSETQ. CDR3 protein: CASSALAGPSTDTQYF. The CDR3, as DNA: TGCGCCAGCAGCGCCTTAGCGGGGCCTAGCACAGATACGCAGTATTTT. The full variable domain, in which reference TRBV5-1 and TRBJ2-3 provide the parts outside the CDR3, is KAGVTQTPRYLIKTRGQQVTLSCSPISGHRSVSWYQQTPGQGLQFLFEYFSETQRNKGNFPGRFSGRQFSNSRSEMNVSTLELGDSALYLCASSALAGPSTDTQYFGPGTRLTVL.

This clonotype was detected ten times or more. The chain couples TRBV4-2 to TRBJ1-6, with TRBD1 matching 7 bases. The CDR3 is 16 residues long. Trimming took 1 base from V and 7 from J; bases not matched to a gene: 7. Germline V gives CDR1 LGHNA, CDR2 YNFKEQ. The CDR3 region is CASSQVGGGWNSPLHF. The CDR3 region has the DNA TGTGCCAGCAGCCAAGTTGGAGGGGGCTGGAATTCACCCCTCCACTTT.

In its sample, this clonotype was seen many times. One end of the junction is discordant with germline, which a read error may explain. The rearrangement joins TRBV7-9 to TRBJ2-1, with D perhaps TRBD2 (6 bases). CDR1 is SEHNR, CDR2 FQNEAQ, per germline (reference sequence). The CDR3 consists of 10 residues. The CDR3 DNA reads TGTGCCAGCAGCTTAAGTAATAGCGGCTTC. Translation: CASSLSNSGF. Supplemented by reference TRBV7-9 and TRBJ2-1, the full variable domain reads DTGVSQNPRHKITKRGQNVTFRCDPISEHNRLYWYRQTLGQGPEFLTYFQNEAQLEKSRLLSDRFSAERPKGSFSTLEIQRTEQGDSAMYLCASSLSNSGFGPGTRLTVL.

CDR3 in DNA: TGTGCCAGCAGCCAATACGAGGGGAGCACAGATACGCAGTATTTT. Translation gives CASSQYEGSTDTQYF. The chain recombines TRBV7-6 with TRBJ2-3, with D possibly called TRBD1 or TRBD2 (5 bases each). Germline lookup yields CDR1 SGHVS and CDR2 FNYEAQ. CDR3 length equals 15 residues. V was trimmed by 5 bases and J by 0 bases, leaving 12 bases between them.

The chain couples TRBV12-3 or TRBV12-4 to TRBJ2-5; 9 bases agree with TRBD1. The CDR3 loop spans 14 amino acids. With 6 bases clipped from V and 4 bases from J, the junction kept 6 bases outside the gene matches. The CDR3 reads CASRLDRGGETQYF. CDR3 nucleotide sequence: TGTGCCAGCAGGCTGGACAGGGGAGGAGAGACCCAGTACTTC.

This clonotype was detected a few times. Written as DNA, the CDR3 is TGTGCCAGCAGAGGACAGGGTACTGTCGGAAACACCATATATTTT. It yields the protein CASRGQGTVGNTIYF. The chain couples TRBV7-2 to TRBJ1-3; TRBD1 agrees at 8 bases. The V and J ends lost 6 bases and 4 bases, in that order; junction bases with no gene match: 8. The V gene's germline CDR1 is SGHTA and CDR2 FQGNSA. This CDR3 region has 15 residues.

This clonotype was detected only a few times. The V and J genes are TRBV24-1 and TRBJ1-1; D is ambiguous. Trimming removed 7 bases from V and 6 bases from J, with 8 bases in between. Germline values: CDR1 KGHDR, CDR2 SFDVKD. The CDR3 is 11 residues long. CDR3 sequence reads: CATRAGSEAFF. For the CDR3, the DNA is TGTGCCACCAGGGCGGGTTCTGAAGCTTTCTTT.

This clonotype was recorded many times. This chain connects TRBV10-3 to TRBJ2-2; TRBD2 agrees at 9 bases. The V segment lost 10 bases and the J segment 2 bases; nucleotides outside the gene matches: 5. Germline V gene lookup returns CDR1 ENHRY and CDR2 SYGVKD. This CDR3 has 14 residues. The CDR3, as DNA: TGTGCCACTATAGCGGGAGCTAACACCGGGGAGCTGTTTTTT. It yields the protein CATIAGANTGELFF.

This clonotype has only a few counts. The gene calls are TRBV7-3 and TRBJ1-2; unclear D gene. The CDR3 contains 12 residues. Per germline, CDR1 SGHTA and CDR2 FQGTGA. Trimming cost V 8 bases and J 12 bases, with 19 bases left between them. CDR3 protein: CASGIWEGTNTF. CDR3 in DNA: TGTGCCAGCGGTATATGGGAGGGCACAAACACCTTC.

V gene TRBV3-1 combines with J gene TRBJ2-2, with 8 bases aligning to TRBD2. The CDR3 spans 16 residues. Unmatched junction bases numbered 1, after V lost 1 base and J lost 0 bases. CDR1 is LGHDT, CDR2 YNNKEL, per germline (reference sequence). The CDR3 reads CASSQGRGANTGELFF. The DNA for the CDR3 is TGTGCCAGCAGCCAAGGGCGGGGGGCGAACACCGGGGAGCTGTTTTTT.

The rearrangement joins TRBV6-1 to TRBJ2-7; maybe TRBD2 (5 bases). The CDR3 is 13 amino acids. V was pared by 2 bases and J by 7 bases, with 12 bases between. Germline CDR1 is MNHNS and CDR2 is SASEGT. The CDR3 DNA is TGTGCCAGCAGTGAAAGAGGGTTTGGGGAGCAGTACTTC. Translation gives CASSERGFGEQYF.

This clonotype was recorded once. The V and J genes are TRBV7-6 and TRBJ2-1, with D possibly being TRBD2 (6 bases). CDR3 size: 15 residues. From germline, CDR1 is SGHVS and CDR2 FNYEAQ. Trimming removed 1 base from V and 6 bases from J, with 13 bases in between. In nucleotides, the CDR3 is TGTGCCAGCAGCTTAGGGACTAACACCTCCAATGAGCAGTTCTTC. This translates into CASSLGTNTSNEQFF.

The V call is TRBV7-2, the J call TRBJ1-1, with TRBD1 as a possible D gene (5 bases). CDR1 SGHTA and CDR2 FQGNSA come from the germline V gene. There are 15 residues in the CDR3. V gave up 8 bases and J gave up 4 bases, with 20 bases separating them. The CDR3 DNA sequence: TGTGCCAGCGGTCCTTCGGGTTCCAGGGCCACTGAAGCTTTCTTT. Protein product: CASGPSGSRATEAFF.

V gene TRBV12-3 or TRBV12-4 combines with J gene TRBJ1-5; no reliable D call. V was trimmed by 5 bases and J by 3 bases, leaving 14 bases between them. CDR3 size: 15 residues. The CDR3: CASSPSTEYNQPQHF. In DNA form, the CDR3 reads TGTGCCAGCAGTCCCTCTACAGAATACAATCAGCCCCAGCATTTT.

CDR3 loop: CASSGQGQGYNEQFF. CDR3 in DNA: TGTGCCAGCAGCGGGCAGGGGCAGGGCTACAATGAGCAGTTCTTC. The chain joins TRBV5-4 to TRBJ2-1; a weak D match, TRBD1 (6 bases). The CDR3 length is 15 residues. V lost 4 bases to trimming and J lost 3 bases, with 14 bases between them. Germline V gives CDR1 SGHNT, CDR2 YYREEE (reference sequence).

This clonotype appeared many times. V is TRBV12-3 or TRBV12-4 and J is TRBJ2-1; a weak D match, TRBD1 (5 bases). The CDR3 loop spans 12 amino acids. Trimming took 5 bases from V and 4 from J, leaving 6 bases between them. CDR3 in amino acids: CASSGQYNEQFF. CDR3 coding DNA: TGTGCCAGCAGTGGACAATACAATGAGCAGTTCTTC.